This T cell receptor beta chain was recovered during a study of cytomegalovirus exposure and HLA in healthy donors. Germline-derived CDR1 and CDR2 are SQVTM and ANQGSEA. The ends were cut back, 2 bases at V and 8 bases at J, with 9 bases in the middle. CDR3 length: 11 amino acids. PCR used 60 Vbeta primers and 13 Jbeta primers. TCRdb's copy holds only in-frame clones and misses some; the assay was immunoSEQ multiplex PCR. This table holds around 140,000 clones, about three quarters found once. The chain links TRBV29-1 to TRBJ1-2; D is unresolved. Sequencing was carried out using PBMCs. The receptor was isolated from a woman in her late teens or twenties in good health and CMV-seronegative. The CDR3 is CSVEFLGGYTF. In DNA form, the CDR3 reads TGCAGCGTTGAATTCCTAGGAGGCTACACCTTC.